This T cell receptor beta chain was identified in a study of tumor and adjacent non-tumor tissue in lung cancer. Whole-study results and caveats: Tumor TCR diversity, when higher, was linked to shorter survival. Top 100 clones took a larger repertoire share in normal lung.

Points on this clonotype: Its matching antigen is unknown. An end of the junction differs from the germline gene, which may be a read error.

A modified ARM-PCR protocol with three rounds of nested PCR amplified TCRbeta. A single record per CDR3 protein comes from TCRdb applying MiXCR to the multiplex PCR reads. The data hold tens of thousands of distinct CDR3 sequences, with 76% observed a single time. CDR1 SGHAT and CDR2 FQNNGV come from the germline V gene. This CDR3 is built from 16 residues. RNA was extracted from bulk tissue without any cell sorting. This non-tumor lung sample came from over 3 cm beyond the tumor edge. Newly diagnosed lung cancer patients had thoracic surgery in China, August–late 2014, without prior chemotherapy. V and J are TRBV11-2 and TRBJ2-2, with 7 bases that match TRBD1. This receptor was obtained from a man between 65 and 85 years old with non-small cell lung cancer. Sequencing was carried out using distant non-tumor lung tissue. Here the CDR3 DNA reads TGTACCAGCAGCGTAGTGGGCACAGGGGTTGACGGGGAGCCGCTCTTT. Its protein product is CTSSVVGTGVDGEPLF.